The 10 T cell receptor beta chains given below trace back to one sample, sequenced in a study of T cells in Graves' hyperthyroidism and ophthalmopathy. Amplification of TCR beta CDR3 regions used RNA as the template. HTBI primers were used for first-round RT-PCR of the TCR CDR3. TCRdb recomputed calls from the multiplex PCR reads with MiXCR, one row per CDR3 protein. The sample holds about 700,000 distinct CDR3 sequences; roughly 45% are singletons and the top ten take under 8.5%. The source material was peripheral blood or thyroid tissue (not recorded which). The source is an adult man with Graves' disease, either hyperthyroidism or ophthalmopathy (not recorded which).

This clonotype was detected a few times. An end of the junction does not agree with germline; a read error may underlie this. The rearrangement links TRBV10-3 to TRBJ1-2; TRBD1 is a possible D gene (5 bases). CDR1 ENHRY and CDR2 SYGVKD come from the germline V gene. The CDR3 length is 14 residues. CDR3 DNA: TGTGCCAGCAGTTACCTTGGACAACGCTATGGCTACACCTTC. Translation gives CASSYLGQRYGYTF.

There are a few counts of this clonotype. V usage is TRBV7-9 and J usage is TRBJ1-4; a weak D match, TRBD1 (6 bases). CDR1 is SEHNR and CDR2 is FQNEAQ in the germline V gene (reference sequence). This CDR3 has 16 residues. Trimming pared 1 base from V and 7 bases from J, leaving 16 bases between. CDR3 sequence reads: CASSLETGGIGEKLFF. The CDR3 DNA reads as TGTGCCAGCAGCTTAGAAACGGGGGGCATCGGTGAAAAACTGTTTTTT.

J is TRBJ1-1 and V is TRBV24-1, with 7 bases identical to TRBD1. The V gene's germline CDR1 is KGHDR and CDR2 SFDVKD. Trimming removed 6 bases from V and 6 bases from J; junction bases left unmatched: 6. CDR3 size: 13 residues. CDR3 in DNA: TGTGCCACCAGTTACATGGACAGGCCTGAAGCTTTCTTT. Its protein is CATSYMDRPEAFF.

The J gene is TRBJ2-5, the V gene TRBV6-5; 7 bases match TRBD1. Germline CDR1 reads MNHEY; CDR2 reads SVGAGI. V gave up 4 bases and J gave up 2 bases; unmatched junction bases: 10. The CDR3 is 16 amino acids. In nucleotides, the CDR3 is TGTGCCAGCAGTTTAGCAGGGGGAGCGAGACAAGAGACCCAGTACTTC. This encodes CASSLAGGARQETQYF.

Ten or more counts support this clonotype. J is TRBJ1-1 and V is TRBV7-8, with D perhaps TRBD1 (6 bases). The CDR3 has 11 amino acids. CDR1 is SGHVS, CDR2 FQNEAQ, per germline. CDR3 protein: CAGGHHTEAFF. In nucleotides, the CDR3 is TGTGCGGGGGGGCACCACACTGAAGCTTTCTTT.

The rearrangement joins TRBV14 to TRBJ1-1; D is perhaps TRBD1 (6 bases). The CDR3 runs to 14 residues. Germline V gene sequence: CDR1 SGHDN, CDR2 FVKESK. V lost 5 bases and J lost 4, with 14 bases in between. CDR3 nucleotide sequence: TGTGCCAGCAGCTCCCGCGACAGGCCCACTGAAGCTTTCTTT. This translates into CASSSRDRPTEAFF.

This clonotype was detected many times. This chain links TRBV7-9 with TRBJ1-6; D call uncertain. Trimming left V 1 base short and J 7 bases short, with 14 bases between. There are 16 residues in the CDR3. The germline gives CDR1 SEHNR, CDR2 FQNEAQ (reference sequence). CDR3 sequence reads: CASSLGEAGNNSPLHF. In nucleotides, the CDR3 is TGTGCCAGCAGCTTAGGTGAGGCAGGCAACAATTCACCCCTCCACTTT.

The genes are TRBV6-5 and TRBJ1-6; TRBD1 matches at 7 bases. Germline lookup yields CDR1 MNHEY and CDR2 SVGAGI. This CDR3 spans 14 amino acids. V shed 4 bases and J 14 bases; nucleotides not matched to a gene: 11. The CDR3 loop reads CASSSQQGRRSLHF. The CDR3 DNA reads TGTGCCAGCAGTTCCCAACAGGGGCGAAGGTCCCTCCACTTT.

This clonotype was seen at least ten times. The chain links TRBV20-1 to TRBJ2-5; 11 bases line up with TRBD2. The CDR3 is 13 amino acids. Trimming took 5 bases from V and 3 from J; bases not matched to a gene: 2. CDR1 DFQATT and CDR2 SNEGSKA come from the germline V gene (reference sequence). Here the CDR3 DNA reads TGCAGTGCTGGGGGACTAGCGGAAGAGACCCAGTACTTC. Its protein product is CSAGGLAEETQYF.

The CDR3 protein is CATSTPTGLGGYTF. In DNA form, the CDR3 reads TGTGCCACCAGCACTCCGACAGGGCTTGGTGGCTACACCTTC. The V gene is TRBV15, the J gene TRBJ1-2; 7 nucleotides agree with TRBD1. V was pared by 4 bases and J by 7 bases, with 9 bases of the junction left unmatched. The CDR3 consists of 14 residues. Germline V CDR1 and CDR2: LNHNV, YYDKDF (reference sequence). Together with reference TRBV15 and TRBJ1-2, the CDR3 gives the full variable domain: DAMVIQNPRYQVTQFGKPVTLSCSQTLNHNVMYWYQQKSSQAPKLLFHYYDKDFNNEADTPDNFQSRRPNTSFCFLDIRSPGLGDTAMYLCATSTPTGLGGYTFGSGTRLTVV.